The 18 T cell receptor beta chains presented below share a single source sample, sequenced in a study of blood T cells in healthy people across ages. A sample-barcoded 5' primer and a J-beta primer mix were used in a second PCR of about 6 to 11 cycles. TCRdb ran MiXCR on the 5' RACE reads and lists one entry per CDR3 protein. The table includes 660,000 or so distinct CDR3 sequences, under 70% detected once. Sequenced input: blood. All receptors derive from a man between 60 and 75 years old in good health.

Regarding this clonotype: A much larger clone lies one base from this, so it may be a read error. This chain links TRBV29-1 with TRBJ2-6; D is perhaps TRBD2 (6 bases). The CDR3 runs to 15 residues. Looked up from germline, CDR1 is SQVTM and CDR2 is ANQGSEA. CDR3 nucleotides: TGCAGCGTTGAGGGAGGTCTGGCTGGGGCCAACGTCCCGACTTTC. It encodes CSVEGGLAGANVPTF.

In DNA, the CDR3 is TGCAGTGCTCCTCGGACAGGGGGGACCGGGGAGCTGTTTTTT. Protein sequence: CSAPRTGGTGELFF. This rearrangement joins TRBV20-1 to TRBJ2-2; 10 nucleotides agree with TRBD1. Germline CDR1 reads DFQATT; CDR2 reads SNEGSKA (reference sequence). This CDR3 is built from 14 residues. The J segment lost 5 bases and the V segment lost 5 bases, leaving 5 bases of the junction unmatched.

The chain uses TRBV4-2 and TRBJ2-1; TRBD2 aligns across 9 bases. V was pared by 1 base and J by 10 bases, with 11 bases of the junction left unmatched. The CDR3 runs 16 residues. Germline V CDR1 and CDR2: LGHNA, YNFKEQ. In DNA, the CDR3 is TGTGCCAGCAGCCAAGTGGGAGCGGGGGGAGGGCGAGAGCAGTTCTTC. It specifies CASSQVGAGGGREQFF.

The chain combines TRBV28 with TRBJ1-5; possibly TRBD1 for D (6 bases). This CDR3 is built from 16 residues. The V and J ends lost 8 bases and 6 bases respectively, with 23 bases between them. CDR1 and CDR2 (germline): MDHEN, SYDVKM. Here the CDR3 reads CASQIRVGGEAQPQHF. CDR3 bases: TGTGCCAGCCAAATACGGGTCGGGGGCGAGGCTCAGCCCCAGCATTTT.

The genes are TRBV20-1 and TRBJ2-1; 11 bases fit TRBD2. Germline CDR1 is DFQATT and CDR2 is SNEGSKA (reference sequence). This CDR3 contains 15 residues. Trimming removed 7 bases from V and 6 bases from J; junction bases left unmatched: 11. The CDR3 protein is CSGTNPSGGPNEQFF. For the CDR3, the DNA is TGCAGTGGCACGAATCCTAGCGGGGGGCCCAATGAGCAGTTCTTC.

This clonotype has just a few counts. This chain uses TRBV7-2 with TRBJ2-7; 11 bases fit TRBD2. The V gene's germline CDR1 is SGHTA and CDR2 FQGNSA. CDR3 length equals 12 residues. V lost 5 bases, J lost 12 bases, and 6 bases stayed unmatched. This CDR3 reads CASSVSGGALYF. In nucleotides, the CDR3 is TGTGCCAGCAGCGTTAGCGGGGGGGCCCTGTACTTC.

The chain recombines TRBV10-2 with TRBJ2-1; D not resolved. The germline V gene has CDR1 WSHSY and CDR2 SAAADI. V lost 4 bases, J lost 4 bases, and 8 bases lay in between. The CDR3 runs to 13 residues. The CDR3 loop reads CASSGVGYNEQFF. In DNA, the CDR3 is TGCGCCAGCAGTGGGGTCGGATACAATGAGCAGTTCTTC.

V and J are TRBV6-5 and TRBJ2-5, with D unclear. V lost 6 bases and J 2 bases, leaving 13 bases between the germline ends. CDR3 length equals 14 residues. Germline V gene lookup returns CDR1 MNHEY and CDR2 SVGAGI. In DNA, the CDR3 is TGTGCCAGCAGCCCCGCGCACTCTCAAGAGACCCAGTACTTC. Its translation: CASSPAHSQETQYF.

The chain couples TRBV15 to TRBJ2-3, with D maybe TRBD2 (5 bases). V gave up 0 bases and J gave up 5 bases, with 9 bases separating them. The CDR3 contains 14 residues. Germline CDR1 LNHNV, CDR2 YYDKDF (reference sequence). This CDR3 reads CATSRDRAGDTQYF. CDR3 DNA: TGTGCCACCAGCAGAGATAGGGCGGGAGATACGCAGTATTTT.

The chain combines TRBV10-3 with TRBJ1-2; weak D call: TRBD1 (5 bases). In germline, CDR1 is ENHRY, CDR2 SYGVKD. The CDR3 is 13 residues long. Trimming took off 7 bases at V and 4 bases at J, with 13 bases between the two ends. In DNA, the CDR3 is TGTGCCATCAAGCCAGGGCAGACCTATGGCTACACCTTC. Its protein product is CAIKPGQTYGYTF.

The rearrangement joins TRBV20-1 to TRBJ2-7; D is possibly TRBD1 (6 bases). The DNA end favors TRBJ2-5, so the J call may be wrong. The CDR3 has 14 amino acids. Germline V gene sequence: CDR1 DFQATT, CDR2 SNEGSKA (reference sequence). CDR3 in DNA: TGCAGTGCTACCGGGACATCGAACGAGAAGACCCAGTACTTC. Its translation is CSATGTSNEKTQYF.

The chain links TRBV7-9 to TRBJ2-5, with a weak D call TRBD2 (6 bases). The CDR3 sequence is 14 residues long. Per germline, CDR1 SEHNR and CDR2 FQNEAQ (reference sequence). V was shortened by 5 bases and J by 2 bases, with 12 bases between the two germline ends. DNA of the CDR3: TGTGCCAGCAGCGATAGGGACTGGCAAGAGACCCAGTACTTC. Its translation: CASSDRDWQETQYF.

The gene calls are TRBV3-1 and TRBJ2-5; 9 bases line up with TRBD2. The CDR3 loop spans 14 amino acids. Germline CDR1 LGHDT, CDR2 YNNKEL (reference sequence). V trimming: 4 bases; J trimming: 6 bases; junction bases outside the gene matches: 6. The CDR3, as DNA: TGTGCCAGCAGCCGACGCGGGGGGGCACAGACCCAGTACTTC. Protein: CASSRRGGAQTQYF.

The chain employs TRBV5-1 and TRBJ2-3; perhaps TRBD1 as D (7 bases). Germline V CDR1 and CDR2: SGHRS, YFSETQ. Trimming shortened V by 7 bases and J by 4 bases, and 19 bases separated the two germline ends. CDR3 length equals 15 residues. CDR3 DNA sequence: TGCGCCAGCTACTTGGTTCCAGGGGGGTCAGATACGCAGTATTTT. This codes for CASYLVPGGSDTQYF.

This clonotype was seen a few times. The V call is TRBV6-2 or TRBV6-3, the J call TRBJ2-6; tentatively, D is TRBD1 (5 bases). Trimming cost V 5 bases and J 0 bases, with 20 bases left between them. The CDR3 is 19 residues long. The germline gives CDR1 MNHEY, CDR2 SVGEGT. The DNA of the CDR3 is TGTGCCAGCAGTCTCCTCGCCAGGGCCTTTAGCTCTGGGGCCAACGTCCTGACTTTC. Translated, it gives CASSLLARAFSSGANVLTF.

V is TRBV7-2 and J is TRBJ2-3; D perhaps matches TRBD1 (6 bases). Trimming left V 4 bases short and J 6 bases short, with 14 bases between. From germline, CDR1 is SGHTA and CDR2 FQGNSA. The CDR3 contains 14 residues. This chain's CDR3 is CASSSRPRGDTQYF. CDR3 in DNA: TGTGCCAGCAGCTCCCGACCAAGGGGGGATACGCAGTATTTT.

V usage is TRBV4-1 and J usage is TRBJ2-2; no clear D. Trimming removed 4 bases at V and 5 bases at J, with 5 bases between. The germline CDR1 and CDR2 sequences are MGHRA and YSYEKL. The CDR3 totals 12 residues. CDR3 sequence (DNA): TGCGCCAGCAGCCTTTTAACCGGGGAGCTGTTTTTT. This translates into CASSLLTGELFF.

The table lists this clonotype with many counts. The V gene is TRBV7-9, the J gene TRBJ2-5; D remains ambiguous. V dropped 5 bases and J dropped 5 bases, with 18 bases sitting between them. The CDR3 contains 15 residues. CDR1 SEHNR and CDR2 FQNEAQ come from the germline V gene (reference sequence). DNA for the CDR3: TGTGCCAGCAGCGCAACCCGACCGGATGCGGAGACCCAGTACTTC. Its translation is CASSATRPDAETQYF.